These 18 T cell receptor beta chains were all obtained from the same sample, sequenced in a study of shared T cell receptors in the human thymus. Generated by immunoSEQ multiplex PCR, the TCRdb table keeps only in-frame clones and is missing some. This table has hundreds of thousands of clones, about 80% appearing once. This same sample was also part of a study on human thymus T cells.

What was sequenced was thymocytes. These receptors came from a boy younger than two with a congenital heart defect.

This rearrangement joins TRBV6-1 to TRBJ1-5; possibly TRBD1 for D (5 bases). CDR3 length equals 15 residues. CDR1 is MNHNS, CDR2 SASEGT, per germline. Between the trimmed V and J ends, which lost 4 bases and 5 bases, there was a span of 15 bases. CDR3 protein: CASSGSPGPYQPQHF. The CDR3 nucleotides are TGTGCCAGCAGTGGATCTCCAGGGCCATATCAGCCCCAGCATTTT.

This sequence joins TRBV7-9 and TRBJ2-1; 8 nucleotides align to TRBD1. Trimming at V came to 5 bases and at J to 11 bases, leaving 8 bases not matched to a gene. CDR3 length equals 13 residues. The V gene's germline CDR1 is SEHNR and CDR2 FQNEAQ (reference sequence). The CDR3 coding sequence is TGTGCCAGCAGCCTGGGACAGGAGACCCAGCAGTTCTTC. Its protein product is CASSLGQETQQFF.

The chain employs TRBV27 and TRBJ2-7; possibly TRBD2 for D (5 bases). The germline V gene encodes CDR1 MNHEY and CDR2 SMNVEV (reference sequence). This CDR3 comprises 15 residues. Between the trimmed V and J ends, which lost 7 bases and 6 bases, there was a span of 22 bases. The CDR3: CASTGWGARVSEQYF. The CDR3 DNA reads as TGTGCCAGCACCGGATGGGGAGCAAGAGTCAGCGAGCAGTACTTC.

The chain is built from TRBV5-1 and TRBJ2-1; the match to TRBD2 covers 10 bases. This CDR3 region has 16 residues. Germline values: CDR1 SGHRS, CDR2 YFSETQ. V trimming: 1 base; J trimming: 4 bases; junction bases outside the gene matches: 5. DNA for the CDR3: TGCGCCAGCAGCTTGATGACTAGCGGGCCTTACAATGAGCAGTTCTTC. It codes for CASSLMTSGPYNEQFF.

The rearrangement uses TRBV6-6 and TRBJ1-4, with 9 bases matching TRBD1. Trimming removed 8 bases from V and 6 bases from J; junction bases left unmatched: 1. This CDR3 spans 12 amino acids. Germline CDR1 and CDR2: MNHNY and SVGAGI (reference sequence). CDR3 nucleotides: TGTGCCAGCCGGGACAGGGATGAAAAACTGTTTTTT. Its translation is CASRDRDEKLFF.

The chain links TRBV5-4 to TRBJ2-4; a weak D match, TRBD2 (6 bases). The CDR3 consists of 18 residues. With 3 bases removed from V and 3 bases from J, the gap between germline ends came to 22 bases. Germline lookup yields CDR1 SGHNT and CDR2 YYREEE (reference sequence). CDR3 region: CASSSTHRRRADKNIQYF. The CDR3 DNA reads as TGTGCCAGCAGCTCGACCCACCGCCGGAGGGCGGACAAAAACATTCAGTACTTC.

This clone was observed once. The chain combines TRBV27 with TRBJ2-7; the D gene is possibly TRBD1 (5 bases). In germline, CDR1 is MNHEY, CDR2 SMNVEV (reference sequence). This CDR3 has 15 residues. Trimming shortened V by 5 bases and J by 6 bases, and 20 bases separated the two germline ends. In DNA form, the CDR3 reads TGTGCCAGCAGTCCGATCCCCCAGGGAAGGGTCGAGCAGTACTTC. This gives the protein CASSPIPQGRVEQYF.

The chain couples TRBV6-1 to TRBJ1-4; 8 bases line up with TRBD1. Looked up from germline, CDR1 is MNHNS and CDR2 is SASEGT. With V trimmed by 1 base and J by 5 bases, 6 bases remained unmatched. CDR3 length: 16 amino acids. DNA of the CDR3: TGTGCCAGCAGTGAAGATGCAAGGACAGGGAATGAAAAACTGTTTTTT. Translation gives CASSEDARTGNEKLFF.

This clone was counted a few times. Here the CDR3 reads CASSRLDPAGTQYF. The CDR3 nucleotides read TGTGCCAGCAGTCGACTAGACCCAGCGGGTACGCAGTATTTT. This chain links TRBV6-5 with TRBJ2-3, with D perhaps matching TRBD2 (6 bases). Trimming shortened V by 5 bases and J by 8 bases, and 17 bases separated the two germline ends. This CDR3 is 14 amino acids long. The germline gives CDR1 MNHEY, CDR2 SVGAGI.

This chain connects TRBV2 to TRBJ2-1; TRBD2 might be the D (6 bases). In germline, CDR1 is SNHLY, CDR2 FYNNEI. V lost 3 bases, J lost 6 bases, and 15 bases lay in between. CDR3 length: 15 amino acids. The CDR3 sequence is CASSDWRLEPNEQFF. The CDR3 DNA reads as TGTGCCAGCAGTGACTGGAGACTAGAGCCCAATGAGCAGTTCTTC.

This clone was counted a few times. The chain uses TRBV6-6 and TRBJ1-5; 7 bases line up with TRBD1. The CDR3 loop spans 16 amino acids. After removal of 5 bases from V and 3 bases from J, the junction contained 10 bases not matched to a gene. The germline gives CDR1 MNHNY, CDR2 SVGAGI (reference sequence). Here the CDR3 reads CASSRLRGQVNQPQHF. The DNA for the CDR3 is TGTGCCAGCAGTCGATTGAGGGGGCAGGTCAATCAGCCCCAGCATTTT.

The V and J genes are TRBV18 and TRBJ2-7; 9 bases line up with TRBD1. Trimming at V came to 4 bases and at J to 5 bases, leaving 9 bases not matched to a gene. The V gene's germline CDR1 is KGHSH and CDR2 LQKENI. CDR3 length equals 15 residues. The CDR3 DNA reads TGTGCCAGCTCACGTAGGGACAGGGACTTCGACGAGCAGTACTTC. Protein sequence: CASSRRDRDFDEQYF. The full variable domain, rest sourced from reference TRBV18 and TRBJ2-7, is NAGVMQNPRHLVRRRGQEARLRCSPMKGHSHVYWYRQLPEEGLKFMVYLQKENIIDESGMPKERFSAEFPKEGPSILRIQQVVRGDSAAYFCASSRRDRDFDEQYFGPGTRLTVT.

This rearrangement joins TRBV7-2 to TRBJ2-5, with 8 positions matching TRBD1. From germline, CDR1 is SGHTA and CDR2 FQGNSA. V lost 4 bases to trimming and J lost 4 bases; unmatched junction nucleotides: 5. The CDR3 is 14 residues long. CDR3 in amino acids: CASSSDRVAETQYF. CDR3 nucleotide sequence: TGTGCCAGCAGCTCGGACAGGGTGGCAGAGACCCAGTACTTC.

The rearrangement uses TRBV7-2 and TRBJ2-3, with a possible D match to TRBD2 (6 bases). Germline V gene sequence: CDR1 SGHTA, CDR2 FQGNSA. V dropped 5 bases and J dropped 0 bases, with 12 bases sitting between them. CDR3 length equals 15 residues. In nucleotides, the CDR3 is TGTGCCAGCAGCCGAGCGGGCGGGAGCACAGATACGCAGTATTTT. Amino acid sequence: CASSRAGGSTDTQYF.

J is TRBJ2-1 and V is TRBV28; the D gene is possibly TRBD2 (5 bases). V gave up 6 bases and J gave up 4 bases, with 10 bases separating them. The CDR3 length is 13 residues. Germline assignment: CDR1 MDHEN and CDR2 SYDVKM. In DNA, the CDR3 is TGTGCCAGCAGGGAGGCACGGTACAATGAGCAGTTCTTC. This translates into CASREARYNEQFF.

Written as DNA, the CDR3 is TGCGCCAGCAGCCAAATTTCGGTCACTAATGAAAAACTGTTTTTT. This translates into CASSQISVTNEKLFF. This rearrangement joins TRBV4-1 to TRBJ1-4; D gene uncertain. Trimming cost V 2 bases and J 2 bases, with 9 bases left between them. Germline V CDR1 and CDR2: MGHRA, YSYEKL. This CDR3 has 15 amino acids.

The chain carries TRBV7-9 and TRBJ2-1, with D possibly TRBD2 on 6 matching bases. This CDR3 region has 12 residues. The V gene's germline CDR1 is SEHNR and CDR2 FQNEAQ (reference sequence). V dropped 10 bases and J dropped 6 bases, with 13 bases sitting between them. Written as DNA, the CDR3 is TGTGCCACCTCACTAGCTTCCAATGAGCAGTTCTTC. This gives the protein CATSLASNEQFF.

The chain recombines TRBV6-1 with TRBJ2-7; maybe TRBD2 (5 bases). The V end was cut by 0 bases, the J end by 6 bases, with 15 bases between. The germline V gene has CDR1 MNHNS and CDR2 SASEGT. The CDR3 is made up of 15 amino acids. The CDR3 sequence: CASSEARDRWGEQYF. The CDR3 DNA reads TGTGCCAGCAGTGAAGCGAGGGATCGGTGGGGCGAGCAGTACTTC.